A single sample gave rise to the 26 T cell receptor beta chains below, sequenced in a study of beta chain features in type 1 diabetes. Expressed TCRB transcripts were sequenced, since all the RNA that had been isolated was reverse transcribed. Generated by immunoSEQ multiplex PCR, the TCRdb table keeps only in-frame clones and is missing some. This sample yields 430,000 or so clones, of which roughly 10% are seen a single time; around 0.05% belongs to the top ten. Sample: naive CD4+ T cells from blood. These receptor sequences come from a woman younger than 30 in good health.

The table lists this clone with a few counts. V is TRBV7-2 and J is TRBJ2-6, with D perhaps matching TRBD2 (5 bases). CDR1 and CDR2 from the germline V gene are SGHTA and FQGNSA. V gave up 5 bases and J gave up 2 bases, with 10 bases separating them. CDR3 length: 15 amino acids. CDR3 DNA sequence: TGTGCCAGCAGCCCTCCCGGGGCTGGGGCCAACGTCCTGACTTTC. Translated, it gives CASSPPGAGANVLTF.

The chain joins TRBV5-1 to TRBJ2-1; the D is unclear. Germline-derived CDR1 and CDR2 are SGHRS and YFSETQ. Trimming removed 1 base at V and 6 bases at J, with 20 bases between. This CDR3 is built from 17 residues. CDR3: CASSLTQVNIRANEQFF. The CDR3 coding sequence is TGCGCCAGCAGCTTGACTCAGGTGAACATAAGGGCCAATGAGCAGTTCTTC.

This clone has more than one count but fewer than ten. The V call is TRBV18, the J call TRBJ1-4; D gene uncertain. The CDR3 covers 15 residues. The V end was cut by 6 bases, the J end by 8 bases, with 19 bases between. Germline-derived CDR1 and CDR2 are KGHSH and LQKENI. CDR3 DNA: TGTGCCAGCTCCCCTCAGTGGAGTTCGGAGGAAAAACTGTTTTTT. Translation gives CASSPQWSSEEKLFF.

This clone was counted only a few times. The rearrangement links TRBV4-1 to TRBJ1-1; D is perhaps TRBD1 (5 bases). The CDR3 spans 14 residues. In germline, CDR1 is MGHRA, CDR2 YSYEKL. Trimming stripped 3 bases from V and 8 bases from J, with 16 bases between. The DNA for the CDR3 is TGCGCCAGCAGCCACGGCGGGACCACAACCGAAGCTTTCTTT. Its protein is CASSHGGTTTEAFF.

The chain couples TRBV2 to TRBJ2-3, with TRBD2 matching 11 bases. Trimming cost V 10 bases and J 2 bases; bases outside gene matches: 5. CDR3 length: 14 amino acids. The germline gives CDR1 SNHLY, CDR2 FYNNEI. The CDR3 DNA sequence: TGTGCCACGGGACTAGCGGTCGACACAGATACGCAGTATTTT. It codes for CATGLAVDTDTQYF. The full variable domain, in which reference TRBV2 and TRBJ2-3 provide the parts outside the CDR3, is EPEVTQTPSHQVTQMGQEVILRCVPISNHLYFYWYRQILGQKVEFLVSFYNNEISEKSEIFDDQFSVERPDGSNFTLKIRSTKLEDSAMYFCATGLAVDTDTQYFGPGTRLTVL.

This clone came up a few times. The chain couples TRBV6-6 to TRBJ1-3; 7 nucleotides line up with TRBD1. V lost 5 bases, J lost 1 base, and 5 bases stayed unmatched. This CDR3 is built from 15 residues. Per the germline V gene, CDR1 is MNHNY and CDR2 is SVGAGI (reference sequence). CDR3 sequence: CASSPDRVSGNTIYF. In DNA form, the CDR3 reads TGTGCCAGCAGTCCCGACAGGGTGTCTGGAAACACCATATATTTT.

The CDR3 loop reads CASSGPYEQYF. The CDR3 coding sequence is TGTGCCAGCAGTGGTCCGTACGAGCAGTACTTC. The rearrangement uses TRBV2 and TRBJ2-7; unclear D gene. Trimming cost V 4 bases and J 4 bases, with 5 bases left between them. The CDR3 extends over 11 amino acids. Looked up from germline, CDR1 is SNHLY and CDR2 is FYNNEI. The entire variable domain, with the rest obtained from reference TRBV2 and TRBJ2-7, is as follows: EPEVTQTPSHQVTQMGQEVILRCVPISNHLYFYWYRQILGQKVEFLVSFYNNEISEKSEIFDDQFSVERPDGSNFTLKIRSTKLEDSAMYFCASSGPYEQYFGPGTRLTVT.

The chain is built from TRBV5-1 and TRBJ2-5, with 8 bases fitting TRBD2. V was pared by 1 base and J by 2 bases, with 4 bases of the junction left unmatched. The CDR3 contains 15 residues. The germline V gene has CDR1 SGHRS and CDR2 YFSETQ. This chain's CDR3 is CASSLFERGQETQYF. The CDR3 bases are TGCGCCAGCAGCTTGTTCGAGCGGGGGCAAGAGACCCAGTACTTC. Drawing the rest from reference TRBV5-1 and TRBJ2-5, the complete variable domain is KAGVTQTPRYLIKTRGQQVTLSCSPISGHRSVSWYQQTPGQGLQFLFEYFSETQRNKGNFPGRFSGRQFSNSRSEMNVSTLELGDSALYLCASSLFERGQETQYFGPGTRLLVL.

The J gene is TRBJ1-2, the V gene TRBV29-1, with unresolved D. Deletions cut 7 bases from V and 0 bases from J, with 12 bases between. The CDR3 is 13 residues long. The germline CDR1 and CDR2 sequences are SQVTM and ANQGSEA. The chain's CDR3 is CSAQGRTNYGYTF. DNA of the CDR3: TGCAGCGCCCAAGGGCGAACTAACTATGGCTACACCTTC. The full variable domain, rest sourced from reference TRBV29-1 and TRBJ1-2, is SAVISQKPSRDICQRGTSLTIQCQVDSQVTMMFWYRQQPGQSLTLIATANQGSEATYESGFVIDKFPISRPNLTFSTLTVSNMSPEDSSIYLCSAQGRTNYGYTFGSGTRLTVV.

This clone was counted between two and nine times. The chain recombines TRBV4-1 with TRBJ2-3; D call uncertain. The ends were cut back, 1 base at V and 3 bases at J, with 8 bases in the middle. Germline values: CDR1 MGHRA, CDR2 YSYEKL. CDR3 length: 14 residues. The CDR3 DNA is TGCGCCAGCAGCCAAGGCACGGTTACAGATACGCAGTATTTT. Translation: CASSQGTVTDTQYF.

The V and J genes are TRBV5-1 and TRBJ1-3; 7 nucleotides align to TRBD1. The CDR3 totals 15 residues. Germline CDR1 is SGHRS and CDR2 is YFSETQ. With V trimmed by 3 bases and J by 3 bases, 6 bases remained unmatched. The CDR3: CASSSGTAVGNTIYF. CDR3 sequence (DNA): TGCGCCAGCAGCTCTGGGACAGCTGTTGGAAACACCATATATTTT.

The J gene is TRBJ2-7, the V gene TRBV12-5; D is perhaps TRBD2 (5 bases). CDR1 and CDR2 (germline): LGHNT, FRNRAP. The CDR3 length is 16 residues. The V end was cut by 0 bases, the J end by 4 bases, with 16 bases between. CDR3 protein: CASGLVLGGRGYEQYF. The CDR3 nucleotides are TGTGCTAGTGGTTTGGTACTTGGTGGGAGAGGGTACGAGCAGTACTTC.

This chain links TRBV7-2 with TRBJ2-5, with D tentatively TRBD1 (6 bases). This CDR3 spans 13 amino acids. Germline CDR1 is SGHTA and CDR2 is FQGNSA. Trimming cost V 5 bases and J 3 bases, with 10 bases left between them. This CDR3 reads CASSHRTEETQYF. CDR3 coding DNA: TGTGCCAGCAGCCACCGGACAGAAGAGACCCAGTACTTC. Supplemented by reference TRBV7-2 and TRBJ2-5, the full variable domain reads GAGVSQSPSNKVTEKGKDVELRCDPISGHTALYWYRQSLGQGLEFLIYFQGNSAPDKSGLPSDRFSAERTGGSVSTLTIQRTQQEDSAVYLCASSHRTEETQYFGPGTRLLVL.

V gene TRBV6-6 combines with J gene TRBJ2-7, with D hard to call. The CDR3 length is 12 residues. The V end was cut by 2 bases, the J end by 3 bases, with 5 bases between. Germline V lookup: CDR1 MNHNY, CDR2 SVGAGI (reference sequence). The CDR3 nucleotides read TGTGCCAGCAGTTACACGGTCTACGAGCAGTACTTC. It codes for CASSYTVYEQYF.

V and J are TRBV6-6 and TRBJ2-1; D perhaps matches TRBD2 (5 bases). Between the trimmed V and J ends, which lost 2 bases and 7 bases, there was a span of 6 bases. Germline V CDR1 and CDR2: MNHNY, SVGAGI (reference sequence). CDR3 size: 12 residues. The chain's CDR3 is CASSYRDNEQFF. CDR3 coding DNA: TGTGCCAGCAGTTACCGGGATAATGAGCAGTTCTTC.

This clone showed up just a few times. The J gene is TRBJ2-1, the V gene TRBV4-3; D gene uncertain. V was shortened by 0 bases and J by 11 bases, with 8 bases between the two germline ends. CDR3 length: 12 residues. Germline values: CDR1 LGHNA, CDR2 YSLEER. The CDR3 DNA reads as TGCGCCAGCAGCCAAGATCGGCGTAAGCAGTTCTTC. Protein sequence: CASSQDRRKQFF.

The V and J genes are TRBV6-6 and TRBJ1-5; maybe TRBD1 (6 bases). Per germline, CDR1 MNHNY and CDR2 SVGAGI (reference sequence). V shed 3 bases and J shed 2 bases, with 11 bases lying between them. The CDR3 has 15 amino acids. CDR3 residues: CASSYRGMGNQPQHF. The CDR3 coding sequence is TGTGCCAGCAGTTATAGGGGGATGGGCAATCAGCCCCAGCATTTT.

The rearrangement uses TRBV30 and TRBJ1-4; D gene ambiguous. Trimming cost V 5 bases and J 8 bases, with 12 bases left between them. The CDR3 is 12 residues long. Germline V CDR1 and CDR2: GTSNPN, SVGIG (reference sequence). The CDR3 nucleotides are TGTGCCTGGGGGCGGATTGGCGAAAAACTGTTTTTT. It is translated as CAWGRIGEKLFF.

The chain is built from TRBV6-1 and TRBJ1-3; unclear D gene. The CDR3 contains 14 residues. From germline, CDR1 is MNHNS and CDR2 SASEGT. V was cut by 7 bases and J by 4 bases, with 14 bases left in between. In DNA form, the CDR3 reads TGTGCCAGCACGTCTGCGCCTTTGGGAAACACCATATATTTT. Amino acid sequence: CASTSAPLGNTIYF.

Only a few counts were recorded for this clone. This chain links TRBV19 with TRBJ2-7; a weak D match, TRBD2 (6 bases). CDR1 LNHDA and CDR2 SQIVND come from the germline V gene (reference sequence). V shed 4 bases and J shed 2 bases, with 21 bases lying between them. The CDR3 totals 17 residues. This CDR3 is CASSKRSRGTLTYEQYF. In nucleotides, the CDR3 is TGTGCCAGTAGTAAGAGGTCGCGGGGTACCCTGACCTACGAGCAGTACTTC.

The table lists this clone with a count of one. J is TRBJ1-1 and V is TRBV30; the D gene is possibly TRBD1 (6 bases). V lost 0 bases and J lost 5, with 10 bases in between. Germline values: CDR1 GTSNPN, CDR2 SVGIG (reference sequence). The CDR3 loop spans 13 amino acids. This CDR3 reads CAWSVRGATEAFF. The CDR3 DNA is TGTGCCTGGAGTGTACGGGGGGCTACTGAAGCTTTCTTT.

This CDR3 is CSVESAGRETQYF. In DNA form, the CDR3 reads TGCAGCGTTGAGTCCGCGGGAAGGGAGACCCAGTACTTC. The rearrangement joins TRBV29-1 to TRBJ2-5, with D perhaps matching TRBD2 (6 bases). Trimming removed 3 bases from V and 5 bases from J, with 13 bases in between. This CDR3 contains 13 residues. CDR1 and CDR2 (germline): SQVTM, ANQGSEA.

This clone was counted between two and nine times. V usage is TRBV29-1 and J usage is TRBJ1-5; D is ambiguous. Germline V lookup: CDR1 SQVTM, CDR2 ANQGSEA. V lost 4 bases and J 3 bases, leaving 10 bases between the germline ends. This CDR3 spans 13 amino acids. The CDR3 DNA is TGCAGCGTTGTGGAAAGAATCAATCAGCCCCAGCATTTT. Residues: CSVVERINQPQHF.

The sample holds a few counts of this clone. The chain couples TRBV4-2 to TRBJ2-3; weak D call: TRBD1 (6 bases). The CDR3 runs to 16 residues. Germline lookup yields CDR1 LGHNA and CDR2 YNFKEQ. The germline V and J ends were trimmed by 4 bases and 0 bases, with 14 bases remaining between them. CDR3 sequence: CASSPARGWSTDTQYF. The CDR3 coding sequence is TGTGCCAGCAGCCCCGCAAGGGGGTGGAGCACAGATACGCAGTATTTT.

The CDR3 reads CASSLATDYGYTF. Here the CDR3 DNA reads TGCGCCAGCAGCTTGGCGACAGACTATGGCTACACCTTC. The rearrangement links TRBV5-1 to TRBJ1-2, with D perhaps matching TRBD1 (5 bases). This CDR3 contains 13 residues. Looked up from germline, CDR1 is SGHRS and CDR2 is YFSETQ. V shed 0 bases and J shed 3 bases, with 6 bases lying between them.

V is TRBV6-5 and J is TRBJ2-4; 14 nucleotides match TRBD2. CDR3 length equals 13 residues. Germline CDR1 MNHEY, CDR2 SVGAGI. V lost 10 bases, J lost 16 bases, and 12 bases stayed unmatched. The CDR3 region has the DNA TGTGCCACCACACTGGGACTAGCGGGAGAGACCTACTTC. Protein sequence: CATTLGLAGETYF.